Listed here are 9 T cell receptor beta chains from one sample, sequenced in a study of blood T cell repertoires in COVID-19. The repertoire was sequenced with immunoSEQ multiplex PCR; TCRdb's copy has only in-frame clones and lacks some. The repertoire consists of under 300,000 clones, with about nine tenths occurring once and the leading ten covering about 6%. Sample: PBMCs or T cells enriched from blood (not recorded which). The receptor source for this set is a woman aged 30 to 39 with acute COVID-19.

The rearrangement uses TRBV19 and TRBJ1-5; no clear D gene. V lost 5 bases and J lost 4, with 12 bases in between. The germline gives CDR1 LNHDA, CDR2 SQIVND (reference sequence). This CDR3 comprises 14 residues. CDR3 residues: CASSPGGPNQPQHF. In DNA, the CDR3 is TGTGCCAGTAGTCCCGGCGGGCCGAATCAGCCCCAGCATTTT.

The genes are TRBV18 and TRBJ2-7; 12 nucleotides agree with TRBD1. The V gene end was trimmed by 4 bases and the J gene end by 6 bases; junction bases not matched to a gene: 10. This CDR3 has 16 amino acids. In germline, CDR1 is KGHSH, CDR2 LQKENI. The CDR3 here is CASSLPGQGAMAEQYF. The CDR3 DNA is TGTGCCAGCTCACTGCCGGGACAGGGGGCGATGGCCGAGCAGTACTTC. Based on the CDR3 plus reference TRBV18 and TRBJ2-7, the full variable domain is NAGVMQNPRHLVRRRGQEARLRCSPMKGHSHVYWYRQLPEEGLKFMVYLQKENIIDESGMPKERFSAEFPKEGPSILRIQQVVRGDSAAYFCASSLPGQGAMAEQYFGPGTRLTVT.

The chain couples TRBV28 to TRBJ1-4; a weak D match, TRBD1 (6 bases). V was clipped by 6 bases and J by 3 bases, with 14 bases between them. The germline gives CDR1 MDHEN, CDR2 SYDVKM. The CDR3 covers 15 residues. CDR3 amino acids: CASSFGQSPNEKLFF. CDR3 coding DNA: TGTGCCAGCAGCTTCGGACAGTCCCCTAATGAAAAACTGTTTTTT.

The chain is built from TRBV19 and TRBJ2-5, with D maybe TRBD2 (5 bases). The CDR3 covers 12 residues. Trimming removed 3 bases at V and 4 bases at J, with 6 bases between. From germline, CDR1 is LNHDA and CDR2 SQIVND (reference sequence). CDR3 bases: TGTGCCAGTAGTATCCGGGGAGAGACCCAGTACTTC. Its protein is CASSIRGETQYF.

The chain couples TRBV19 to TRBJ2-1, with 9 bases identical to TRBD2. CDR3 size: 16 residues. Trimming at V came to 3 bases and at J to 4 bases, leaving 7 bases not matched to a gene. The V gene's germline CDR1 is LNHDA and CDR2 SQIVND (reference sequence). The CDR3 DNA reads as TGTGCCAGTAGTATTAGCGGGAGCTACACTTACAATGAGCAGTTCTTC. Protein: CASSISGSYTYNEQFF.

The rearrangement links TRBV5-1 to TRBJ2-5, with 10 bases aligning to TRBD1. CDR1 and CDR2 from the germline V gene are SGHRS and YFSETQ. The CDR3 runs to 16 residues. Losses at the gene ends were 0 bases for V and 2 bases for J; bases not matched to a gene: 4. For the CDR3, the DNA is TGCGCCAGCAGCTTGGGTTCGGGACAGGGGCAAGAGACCCAGTACTTC. Translation gives CASSLGSGQGQETQYF.

This chain connects TRBV2 to TRBJ2-1, with 12 bases fitting TRBD2. Germline CDR1 and CDR2: SNHLY and FYNNEI. The CDR3 spans 14 residues. After removal of 6 bases from V and 9 bases from J, the junction contained 6 bases not matched to a gene. The CDR3 DNA is TGTGCCAGCAGGTCACTAGCGGGAGGAACTGAGCAGTTCTTC. Encoded protein: CASRSLAGGTEQFF.

The gene calls are TRBV27 and TRBJ2-5; 14 bases match TRBD2. V was pared by 9 bases and J by 7 bases, with 10 bases of the junction left unmatched. This CDR3 is built from 15 residues. Germline CDR1 and CDR2: MNHEY and SMNVEV (reference sequence). CDR3 in amino acids: CASGLAGGGGTTQYF. In nucleotides, the CDR3 is TGTGCCAGTGGACTAGCGGGGGGCGGGGGAACGACCCAGTACTTC.

This clone was picked up one time. This rearrangement joins TRBV4-3 to TRBJ2-1; possible D gene TRBD2, 6 bases. V gave up 0 bases and J gave up 6 bases, with 12 bases separating them. The CDR3 totals 15 residues. The germline gives CDR1 LGHNA, CDR2 YSLEER. In DNA form, the CDR3 reads TGCGCCAGCAGCCAAGATAGGGTGGGAGGCAATGAGCAGTTCTTC. Amino acids: CASSQDRVGGNEQFF.